These 32 T cell receptor beta chains were all obtained from the same sample, sequenced in a study of Graves' ophthalmopathy and Graves' hyperthyroidism. The TCR beta CDR3 regions underwent amplification from RNA transcripts. Second-round multiplex PCR came after first-round RT-PCR with HTBI primers. TCRdb redid the calling of the multiplex PCR reads with MiXCR, one entry per CDR3 protein. The sample lists tens of thousands of distinct CDR3 sequences; approximately 53% were seen once. The material sequenced was peripheral blood. The receptors stem from an adult woman with stable Graves' hyperthyroidism.

V gene TRBV7-2 combines with J gene TRBJ1-1; possible D gene TRBD1, 5 bases. The V gene's germline CDR1 is SGHTA and CDR2 FQGNSA. V lost 0 bases and J lost 3, with 8 bases in between. There are 14 residues in the CDR3. In nucleotides, the CDR3 is TGTGCCAGCAGCTTAGCGGGGGGTCACACTGAAGCTTTCTTT. Its protein product is CASSLAGGHTEAFF.

This clonotype is labeled medium-sized. The CDR3 DNA is TGTGCCAGCCGACAGGCTATAGACCCTGAAGCTTTCTTT. This codes for CASRQAIDPEAFF. The V call is TRBV19, the J call TRBJ1-1; weak D call: TRBD1 (6 bases). CDR1 is LNHDA and CDR2 is SQIVND in the germline V gene (reference sequence). The CDR3 has 13 residues. V lost 9 bases and J 6 bases, leaving 17 bases between the germline ends. The full variable domain, its missing parts supplied by reference TRBV19 and TRBJ1-1, is DGGITQSPKYLFRKEGQNVTLSCEQNLNHDAMYWYRQDPGQGLRLIYYSQIVNDFQKGDIAEGYSVSREKKESFPLTVTSAQKNPTAFYLCASRQAIDPEAFFGQGTRLTVV.

Relative to its sample, this clonotype is medium-sized. The chain couples TRBV15 to TRBJ1-5; D gene uncertain. Germline V gene lookup returns CDR1 LNHNV and CDR2 YYDKDF (reference sequence). With 4 bases removed from V and 5 bases from J, the gap between germline ends came to 6 bases. The CDR3 is 12 residues long. DNA for the CDR3: TGTGCCACCAGCAACAACTATCAGCCCCAGCATTTT. Translated, it gives CATSNNYQPQHF.

About this clonotype itself: Compared with germline, one end of the junction differs, possibly owing to a read error. This chain connects TRBV10-3 to TRBJ1-1, with a tentative D call TRBD1 (5 bases). The CDR3 contains 12 residues. CDR1 is ENHRY, CDR2 SYGVKD, per germline. The CDR3 nucleotides read TGTGCCATCCAGCGGGGGACTAATGAAACTTTCTTT. Encoded protein: CAIQRGTNETFF.

This clonotype has a count of ten or more. J is TRBJ1-1 and V is TRBV25-1, with D perhaps matching TRBD1 (6 bases). The CDR3 is 13 amino acids. V lost 5 bases and J lost 5, with 12 bases in between. Germline V CDR1 and CDR2: MGHDK, SYGVNS. The CDR3 region has the DNA TGTGCCAGCAGTACAGGGTTCTTAACTGAAGCTTTCTTT. Translation: CASSTGFLTEAFF.

About this clonotype itself: Relative to the germline gene, one junction end is altered; a read error may explain this. This chain uses TRBV7-2 with TRBJ2-5; the match to TRBD2 covers 9 bases. The CDR3 covers 15 residues. CDR1 is SGHTA and CDR2 is FQGNSA in the germline V gene. As DNA, the CDR3 is TGTGCCAGCAGCTTGTTTCAAGCGGGAGGCGAGGCCCAGTGCTTC. This sequence encodes CASSLFQAGGEAQCF.

V gene TRBV24-1 combines with J gene TRBJ1-5, with 9 bases aligning to TRBD1. CDR1 KGHDR and CDR2 SFDVKD come from the germline V gene. With 5 bases clipped from V and 9 bases from J, the junction kept 10 bases outside the gene matches. CDR3 length: 15 residues. The CDR3 sequence is CATSATGTGYTPQHF. The CDR3 DNA reads TGTGCCACCAGTGCCACCGGGACAGGGTATACGCCCCAGCATTTT.

This clonotype showed up many times. The chain has TRBV4-1 and TRBJ1-2, with TRBD1 identical over 10 bases. V lost 0 bases to trimming and J lost 5 bases; unmatched junction nucleotides: 3. Germline values: CDR1 MGHRA, CDR2 YSYEKL. The CDR3 has 15 amino acids. Here the CDR3 reads CASSQDGTGVYGYTF. The CDR3 DNA sequence: TGCGCCAGCAGCCAAGATGGGACAGGGGTATATGGCTACACCTTC.

In its sample, this clonotype was seen once. One end of the junction does not line up with germline, which may come from a read error. The chain has TRBV6-5 and TRBJ1-1; no reliable D call. This CDR3 contains 13 residues. Germline V gene lookup returns CDR1 MNHEY and CDR2 SVGAGI. As DNA, the CDR3 is TGTGCCAGCAGCCCCTACGGGGTCACTGAGGCTTTCTTT. It encodes CASSPYGVTEAFF.

This clonotype came up once. V is TRBV7-2 and J is TRBJ1-6; 8 positions agree with TRBD1. The V gene's germline CDR1 is SGHTA and CDR2 FQGNSA. Germline trimming cut 1 base from V and 6 bases from J; bases unmatched to any gene: 11. The CDR3 extends over 18 amino acids. The CDR3 DNA reads TGTGCCAGCAGCTTAGACCTCATCGGGACAGGTCGTAATTCACCCCTCCACTTT. Translating gives CASSLDLIGTGRNSPLHF.

V and J are TRBV6-5 and TRBJ2-7, with 9 positions matching TRBD2. The V and J ends lost 6 bases and 2 bases, in that order; junction bases with no gene match: 5. Germline V gene data show CDR1 as MNHEY and CDR2 as SVGAGI. This CDR3 comprises 14 residues. The CDR3: CASSSGLAPYEQYF. The CDR3 region has the DNA TGTGCCAGCAGCTCCGGACTAGCGCCCTACGAGCAGTACTTC.

This clonotype has a single count. V is TRBV5-6 and J is TRBJ1-1; D is perhaps TRBD1 (6 bases). CDR3 length: 12 residues. V was cut by 5 bases and J by 4 bases, with 9 bases left in between. Looked up from germline, CDR1 is SGHDT and CDR2 is YYEEEE. DNA for the CDR3: TGTGCCAGCAGGGCAGGGGCCACTGAAGCTTTCTTT. Protein: CASRAGATEAFF. The whole variable domain, remainder taken from reference TRBV5-6 and TRBJ1-1, is DAGVTQSPTHLIKTRGQQVTLRCSPKSGHDTVSWYQQALGQGPQFIFQYYEEEERQRGNFPDRFSGHQFPNYSSELNVNALLLGDSALYLCASRAGATEAFFGQGTRLTVV.

This clonotype was counted only a few times. V gene TRBV18 combines with J gene TRBJ1-4; D remains ambiguous. V was trimmed by 2 bases and J by 5 bases, leaving 12 bases between them. This CDR3 comprises 15 residues. Looked up from germline, CDR1 is KGHSH and CDR2 is LQKENI. The CDR3 protein is CASSPTIKLNEKLFF. The CDR3 DNA sequence: TGTGCCAGCTCACCAACGATAAAGCTCAATGAAAAACTGTTTTTT.

In the case of this clonotype: One junction end does not reproduce the germline sequence, and a read error may be involved. This chain uses TRBV15 with TRBJ1-2, with 11 bases matching TRBD1. There are 13 residues in the CDR3. Per the germline V gene, CDR1 is LNHNV and CDR2 is YYDKDF (reference sequence). CDR3 protein: CATSRDRGYGCTF. The CDR3 DNA is TGTGCCACCAGCCGGGACAGGGGGTATGGCTGCACCTTC.

This clonotype has only one observation. The rearrangement links TRBV29-1 to TRBJ2-7; 13 nucleotides match TRBD2. CDR1 and CDR2 (germline): SQVTM, ANQGSEA. The CDR3 runs to 14 residues. With 5 bases clipped from V and 4 bases from J, the junction kept 5 bases outside the gene matches. Here the CDR3 DNA reads TGCAGCGTTCGGACTAGCGGGAGAGGGTACGAGCAGTACTTC. Encoded protein: CSVRTSGRGYEQYF.

CDR3 residues: CASRQGASGYTF. CDR3 DNA: TGTGCCAGCAGGCAGGGGGCGTCGGGCTACACCTTC. The rearrangement joins TRBV25-1 to TRBJ1-2, with TRBD1 matching 8 bases. The CDR3 loop spans 12 amino acids. CDR1 and CDR2 from the germline V gene are MGHDK and SYGVNS. J lost 8 bases, V lost 6 bases, and 5 bases had no gene match.

This clonotype has just one count. The chain joins TRBV20-1 to TRBJ2-2, with TRBD1 matching 9 bases. The CDR3 totals 14 residues. CDR1 DFQATT and CDR2 SNEGSKA come from the germline V gene (reference sequence). V shed 3 bases, J shed 13 bases, and the junction held 12 bases outside the gene matches. CDR3 nucleotides: TGCAGTGCTAGGATAACAGGGGGCGGCGGTCGGCTGTTTTTT. The encoded protein is CSARITGGGGRLFF.

The chain employs TRBV2 and TRBJ1-2; tentative D call: TRBD1 (6 bases). The germline V and J ends were trimmed by 9 bases and 8 bases, with 16 bases remaining between them. The CDR3 covers 12 residues. Germline lookup yields CDR1 SNHLY and CDR2 FYNNEI. The DNA for the CDR3 is TGTGCCAGGGGTAACAGGGAATACGGCTACACCTTC. It is translated as CARGNREYGYTF.

This clonotype was seen more than once but under ten times. The genes are TRBV19 and TRBJ1-2; TRBD1 matches at 11 bases. This CDR3 spans 15 amino acids. The germline V gene has CDR1 LNHDA and CDR2 SQIVND (reference sequence). The V segment lost 6 bases and the J segment 2 bases; nucleotides outside the gene matches: 5. The CDR3 here is CASSSGQGVNYGYTF. CDR3 sequence (DNA): TGTGCCAGTAGCTCGGGACAGGGGGTAAACTATGGCTACACCTTC.

This clonotype was recorded at least ten times. This sequence joins TRBV28 and TRBJ1-3, with D perhaps TRBD1 (5 bases). The V gene lost 10 bases and the J gene lost 4 bases, with 17 bases spanning the gap. The CDR3 is 14 amino acids. Germline V CDR1 and CDR2: MDHEN, SYDVKM. The CDR3 sequence is CATTSYSGGNTIYF. The CDR3 DNA sequence: TGTGCCACAACCTCGTACTCAGGGGGAAACACCATATATTTT. The entire variable domain, with the rest obtained from reference TRBV28 and TRBJ1-3, is as follows: DVKVTQSSRYLVKRTGEKVFLECVQDMDHENMFWYRQDPGLGLRLIYFSYDVKMKEKGDIPEGYSVSREKKERFSLILESASTNQTSMYLCATTSYSGGNTIYFGEGSWLTVV.

This clonotype was detected ten times or more. CDR3 residues: CASSSGTLQETQYF. CDR3 in DNA: TGTGCCAGCAGTTCCGGGACACTTCAAGAGACCCAGTACTTC. The chain carries TRBV28 and TRBJ2-5, with D possibly being TRBD1 (6 bases). This CDR3 region has 14 residues. CDR1 is MDHEN and CDR2 is SYDVKM in the germline V gene. V lost 4 bases, J lost 2 bases, and 11 bases lay in between.

This clonotype was detected ten times or more. The chain has TRBV5-6 and TRBJ1-1; D may be TRBD1 (6 bases). CDR3 length: 14 amino acids. Trimming left V 2 bases short and J 7 bases short, with 15 bases between. Per the germline V gene, CDR1 is SGHDT and CDR2 is YYEEEE. The chain's CDR3 is CASSFLNRAHEAFF. The CDR3 DNA is TGTGCCAGCAGCTTTTTAAACAGGGCTCATGAAGCTTTCTTT.

This clonotype showed up many times. This rearrangement joins TRBV6-1 to TRBJ1-3; D uncertain. Germline V gene sequence: CDR1 MNHNS, CDR2 SASEGT. Between the trimmed V and J ends, which lost 3 bases and 7 bases, there was a span of 4 bases. The CDR3 totals 11 residues. The CDR3 loop reads CASSESNTIYF. In DNA, the CDR3 is TGTGCCAGCAGTGAGTCTAACACCATATATTTT.

This sequence joins TRBV5-1 and TRBJ2-7, with D possibly being TRBD1 (5 bases). Germline loops: CDR1 SGHRS, CDR2 YFSETQ. The germline V and J ends were trimmed by 4 bases and 0 bases, with 20 bases remaining between them. The CDR3 is 17 residues long. DNA of the CDR3: TGCGCCAGCAGCCCGGAACAGGTCATCTCCAGCTCCTACGAGCAGTACTTC. Translated, it gives CASSPEQVISSSYEQYF.

The chain carries TRBV7-9 and TRBJ1-2; 12 nucleotides align to TRBD1. The length of the CDR3 is 15 residues. Germline values: CDR1 SEHNR, CDR2 FQNEAQ (reference sequence). V gave up 6 bases and J gave up 4 bases; unmatched junction bases: 6. The CDR3 loop is CASRTGTGGTYGYTF. The CDR3 nucleotides read TGTGCCAGCAGAACCGGGACAGGGGGCACCTATGGCTACACCTTC.

V and J are TRBV29-1 and TRBJ1-2; a possible D gene is TRBD1 (5 bases). Trimming left V 4 bases short and J 8 bases short, with 14 bases between. Germline CDR1 and CDR2: SQVTM and ANQGSEA. The CDR3 has 12 residues. The CDR3 region has the DNA TGCAGCGTTGGAGCGGGGGAGGGAGGCTACACCTTC. Its protein product is CSVGAGEGGYTF.

This clonotype was recorded many times. The gene calls are TRBV7-8 and TRBJ1-1, with D possibly being TRBD1 (6 bases). Germline lookup yields CDR1 SGHVS and CDR2 FQNEAQ. This CDR3 contains 12 residues. Trimming left V 4 bases short and J 7 bases short, with 10 bases between. The CDR3 reads CASSYGQIEAFF. The CDR3 region has the DNA TGTGCCAGCAGCTACGGACAGATTGAAGCTTTCTTT.

This clonotype occurred many times. The chain couples TRBV10-2 to TRBJ2-5; 9 bases align to TRBD1. CDR1 is WSHSY and CDR2 is SAAADI in the germline V gene. V was clipped by 1 base and J by 1 base; unmatched bases: 1. The CDR3 is 15 amino acids. CDR3 bases: TGCGCCAGCAGTGAGTTGGGACAGGGCCAAGAGACCCAGTACTTC. Its translation is CASSELGQGQETQYF.

This clonotype was seen repeatedly, ten times or more. The gene calls are TRBV30 and TRBJ1-2; no reliable D call. The ends were cut back, 3 bases at V and 2 bases at J, with 13 bases in the middle. The CDR3 runs 14 residues. CDR1 and CDR2 (germline): GTSNPN, SVGIG (reference sequence). CDR3 in DNA: TGTGCCTGGAGCCCCCTGACCGAAAACTATGGCTACACCTTC. Protein product: CAWSPLTENYGYTF.

This clonotype was observed a handful of times. V gene TRBV29-1 combines with J gene TRBJ1-1, with a tentative D call TRBD1 (5 bases). Germline assignment: CDR1 SQVTM and CDR2 ANQGSEA. The length of the CDR3 is 15 residues. V gave up 5 bases and J gave up 2 bases, with 18 bases separating them. CDR3 coding DNA: TGCAGCGTTATAGGGACTGGCGATGGTAACACTGAAGCTTTCTTT. Its protein is CSVIGTGDGNTEAFF.

Concerning this clonotype itself: A much more abundant neighbour one base away suggests this may be a read error. The V call is TRBV3-1, the J call TRBJ1-1; D remains ambiguous. From germline, CDR1 is LGHDT and CDR2 YNNKEL (reference sequence). The CDR3 is 15 amino acids. The chain's CDR3 is CASSLFKETATEAYF. CDR3 nucleotide sequence: TGTGCCAGCAGCCTCTTTAAGGAAACAGCCACTGAAGCTTACTTT.

This clonotype came up many times. This sequence joins TRBV14 and TRBJ1-6; D uncertain. CDR3 length: 15 amino acids. Trimming shortened V by 4 bases and J by 8 bases, and 15 bases separated the two germline ends. Germline lookup yields CDR1 SGHDN and CDR2 FVKESK. CDR3 loop: CASSPLAGLDSPLHF. The CDR3 DNA sequence: TGTGCCAGCAGCCCCCTCGCGGGTTTGGATTCACCCCTCCACTTT.